This T cell receptor (beta chain) emerged from a study of blood T cell repertoires in COVID-19. Looking at the study overall: COVID-19 samples, acute and convalescent, were from the United States, Italy and Spain. Sources were T cells, B-cell-depleted T cells, or PBMCs; the material itself was cDNA or gDNA.

The CDR3 extends over 13 amino acids. Trimming removed 3 bases from V and 7 bases from J; junction bases left unmatched: 6. Germline V lookup: CDR1 SGHDT, CDR2 YYEEEE. Across 24 US areas, participants ranged in age from roughly 18 to 95 years. Which cohort a participant joined came from the clinical history participants gave. The protocol was immunoSEQ multiplex PCR, while the TCRdb copy is restricted to in-frame clones and leaves out a portion. In the table there are 250,000 to 350,000 clones, 87% of which are singletons. The source material was PBMCs or T cells enriched from blood (not recorded which). V usage is TRBV5-6 and J usage is TRBJ2-7; the match to TRBD2 covers 8 bases. The clonotype comes from a woman between 18 and 29 years old who had recovered from COVID-19. CDR3 sequence (DNA): TGTGCCAGCAGCTCGACTAGCGCTTTAGAGCAGTACTTC. This translates into CASSSTSALEQYF.